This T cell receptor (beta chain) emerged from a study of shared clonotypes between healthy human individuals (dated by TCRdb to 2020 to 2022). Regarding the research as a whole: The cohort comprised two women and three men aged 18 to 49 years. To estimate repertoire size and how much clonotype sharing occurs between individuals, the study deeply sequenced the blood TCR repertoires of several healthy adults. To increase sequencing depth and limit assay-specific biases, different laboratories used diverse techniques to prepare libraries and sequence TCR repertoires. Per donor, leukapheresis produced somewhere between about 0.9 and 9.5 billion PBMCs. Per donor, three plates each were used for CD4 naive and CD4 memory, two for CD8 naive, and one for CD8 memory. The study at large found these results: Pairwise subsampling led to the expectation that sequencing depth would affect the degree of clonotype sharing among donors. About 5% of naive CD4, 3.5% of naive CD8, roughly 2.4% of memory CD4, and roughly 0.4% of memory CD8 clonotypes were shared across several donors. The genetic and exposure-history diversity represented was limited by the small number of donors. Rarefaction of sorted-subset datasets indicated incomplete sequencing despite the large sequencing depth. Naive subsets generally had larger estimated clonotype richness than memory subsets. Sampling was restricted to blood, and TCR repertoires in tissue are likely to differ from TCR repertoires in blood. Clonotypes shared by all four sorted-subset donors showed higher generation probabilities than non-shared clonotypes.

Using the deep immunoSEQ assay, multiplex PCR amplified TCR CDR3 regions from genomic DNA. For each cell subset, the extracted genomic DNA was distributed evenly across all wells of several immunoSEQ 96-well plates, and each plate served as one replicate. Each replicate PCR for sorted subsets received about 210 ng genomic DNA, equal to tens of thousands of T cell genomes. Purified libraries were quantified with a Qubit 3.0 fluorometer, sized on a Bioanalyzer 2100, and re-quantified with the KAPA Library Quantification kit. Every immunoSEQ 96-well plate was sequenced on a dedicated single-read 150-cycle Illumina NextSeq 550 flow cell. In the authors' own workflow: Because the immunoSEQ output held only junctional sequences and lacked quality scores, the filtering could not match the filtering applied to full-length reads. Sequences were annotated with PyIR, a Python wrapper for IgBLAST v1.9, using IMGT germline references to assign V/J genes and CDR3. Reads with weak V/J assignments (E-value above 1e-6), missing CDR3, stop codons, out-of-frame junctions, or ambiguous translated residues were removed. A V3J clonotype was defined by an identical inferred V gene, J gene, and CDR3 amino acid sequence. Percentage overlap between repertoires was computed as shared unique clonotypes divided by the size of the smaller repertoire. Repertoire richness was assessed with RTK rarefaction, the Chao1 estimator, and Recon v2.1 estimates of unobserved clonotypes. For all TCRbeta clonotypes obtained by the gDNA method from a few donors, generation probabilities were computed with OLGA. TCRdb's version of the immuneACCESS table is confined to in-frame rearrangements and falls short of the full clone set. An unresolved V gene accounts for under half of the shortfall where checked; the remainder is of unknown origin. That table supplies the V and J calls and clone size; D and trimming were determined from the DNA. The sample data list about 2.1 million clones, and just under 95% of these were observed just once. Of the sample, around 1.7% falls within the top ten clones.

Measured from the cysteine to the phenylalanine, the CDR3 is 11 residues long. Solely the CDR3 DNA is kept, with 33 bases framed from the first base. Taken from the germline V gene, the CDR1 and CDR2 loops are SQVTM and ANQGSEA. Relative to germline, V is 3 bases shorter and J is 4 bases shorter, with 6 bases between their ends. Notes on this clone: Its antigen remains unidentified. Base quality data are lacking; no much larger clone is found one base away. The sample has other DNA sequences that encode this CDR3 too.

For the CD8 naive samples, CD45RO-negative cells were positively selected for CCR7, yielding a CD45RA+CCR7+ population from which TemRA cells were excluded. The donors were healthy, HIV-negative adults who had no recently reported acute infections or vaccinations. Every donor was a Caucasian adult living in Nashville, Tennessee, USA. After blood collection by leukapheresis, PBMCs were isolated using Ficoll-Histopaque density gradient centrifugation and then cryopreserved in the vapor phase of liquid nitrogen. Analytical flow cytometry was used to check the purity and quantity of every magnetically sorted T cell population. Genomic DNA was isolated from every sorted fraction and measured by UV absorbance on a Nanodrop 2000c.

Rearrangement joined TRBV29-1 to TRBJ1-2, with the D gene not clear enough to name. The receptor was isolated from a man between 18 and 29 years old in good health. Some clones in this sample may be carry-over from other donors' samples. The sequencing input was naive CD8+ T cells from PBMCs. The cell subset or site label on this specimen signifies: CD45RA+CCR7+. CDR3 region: CSVESGYGYTF. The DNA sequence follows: TGCAGCGTTGAGTCAGGCTATGGCTACACCTTC.